This T cell receptor (beta chain) was recovered during a study of lymphopenia after photon versus proton radiotherapy. Study-wide points: Under photons, naive T cells and diversity fell while effector/memory populations rose. Post-nadir diversity loss with photons came from oligoclonal expansion, particularly CD8+ Temra cells.

This CDR3 is built from 11 residues. V was clipped by 8 bases and J by 4 bases, with 9 bases between them. CDR1 and CDR2 (germline): SNHLY, FYNNEI. Using immunoSEQ multiplex PCR, the repertoire was profiled, and TCRdb retains in-frame clones only, with some absent. The table includes 160,000 or so clones, around nine tenths detected once. Comment on this clone: Its target is unknown.

This receptor was taken from a middle-aged man with gastric cancer. This specimen consisted of peripheral blood, obtained from a patient treated with photon-based radiotherapy. This chain links TRBV2 with TRBJ2-7; D uncertain. The CDR3 region is CASSVAYEQYF. CDR3 DNA: TGTGCCAGCTCCGTTGCTTACGAGCAGTACTTC.